This paragraph reports one TCR beta chain. Its antigen is still unknown. The data are from a study of T cell responses to AZD1222 COVID-19 vaccine. At the level of the study: Pooled samples include second doses given at about 4 or 12 weeks. General observations from the study: Repertoires in all cases were sampled only once the peak T cell response had passed. Vaccine-associated CD4 TCRs ranged over spike, dominating at 160-218 and 743-854.

Repertoires were generated with immunoSEQ multiplex PCR, while TCRdb's copy carries only in-frame clones and drops some. The sample carries 150,000 to 200,000 clones, 90% to 95% recorded once. V dropped 6 bases and J dropped 2 bases, with 7 bases sitting between them. CDR1 is MDHEN, CDR2 SYDVKM, per germline. The CDR3 spans 12 residues. The chain combines TRBV28 with TRBJ1-2, with no clear D. Here the sequenced sample was peripheral blood, taken on day 0 of AZD1222 vaccination. The TCR sequence derives from an adult in good health. The CDR3 loop is CASRTGNYGYTF. CDR3 DNA sequence: TGTGCCAGCAGGACCGGGAACTATGGCTACACCTTC.